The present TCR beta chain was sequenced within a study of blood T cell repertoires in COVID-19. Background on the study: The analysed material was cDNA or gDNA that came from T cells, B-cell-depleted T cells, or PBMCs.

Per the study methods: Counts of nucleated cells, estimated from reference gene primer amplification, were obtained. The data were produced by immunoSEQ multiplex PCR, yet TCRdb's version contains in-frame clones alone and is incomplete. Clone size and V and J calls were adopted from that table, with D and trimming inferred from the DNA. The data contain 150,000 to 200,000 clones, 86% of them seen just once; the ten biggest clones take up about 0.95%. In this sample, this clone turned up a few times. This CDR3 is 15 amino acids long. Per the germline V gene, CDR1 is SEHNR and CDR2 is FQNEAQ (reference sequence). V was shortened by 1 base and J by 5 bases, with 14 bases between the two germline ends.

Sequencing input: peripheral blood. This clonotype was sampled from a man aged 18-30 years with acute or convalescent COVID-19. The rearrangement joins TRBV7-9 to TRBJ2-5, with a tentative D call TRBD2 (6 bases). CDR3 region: CASSLVGGTAETQYF. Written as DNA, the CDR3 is TGTGCCAGCAGCTTAGTCGGAGGGACGGCGGAGACCCAGTACTTC.